This TCR beta chain is drawn from a study of memory CD4+ T cells and cytomegalovirus serostatus. Study at large: Healthy Belgian adult donors included under ten CMV-positive and some 24 CMV-negative people.

Repertoires were generated with immunoSEQ multiplex PCR, while TCRdb's copy carries only in-frame clones and drops some. This sample has tens of thousands of clones, with approximately 80% found just once. Single viable CD3+CD4+CD8-CD45RO+ cells were sorted as the memory CD4+ T cells. Total CD4+ T cells were enriched by CD4 positive selection. The TCR sequence derives from an adult in good health and CMV-seronegative. The source material was memory CD4+ T cells from blood.

CDR3 in DNA: TGCGCCAGCAGCTTGGTGAGGGATGAGCAGTTCTTC. It codes for CASSLVRDEQFF. The rearrangement uses TRBV5-1 and TRBJ2-1, with D possibly TRBD2 on 5 matching bases. V lost 0 bases and J 8 bases, leaving 6 bases between the germline ends. Germline CDR1 and CDR2: SGHRS and YFSETQ. The CDR3 spans 12 residues.